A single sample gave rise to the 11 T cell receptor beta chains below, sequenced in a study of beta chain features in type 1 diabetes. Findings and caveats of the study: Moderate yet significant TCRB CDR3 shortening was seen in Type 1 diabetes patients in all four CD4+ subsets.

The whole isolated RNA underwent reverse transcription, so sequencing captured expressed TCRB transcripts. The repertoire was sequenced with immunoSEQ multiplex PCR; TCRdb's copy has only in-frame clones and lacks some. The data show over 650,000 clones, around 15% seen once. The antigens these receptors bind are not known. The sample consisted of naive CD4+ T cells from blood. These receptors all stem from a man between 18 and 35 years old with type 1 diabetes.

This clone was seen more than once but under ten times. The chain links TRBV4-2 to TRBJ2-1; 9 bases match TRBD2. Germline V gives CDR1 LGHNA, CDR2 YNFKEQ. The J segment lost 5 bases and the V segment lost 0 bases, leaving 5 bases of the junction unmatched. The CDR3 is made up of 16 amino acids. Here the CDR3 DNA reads TGTGCCAGCAGCCAAGATCTAGCGGGATACAACAATGAGCAGTTCTTC. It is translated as CASSQDLAGYNNEQFF.

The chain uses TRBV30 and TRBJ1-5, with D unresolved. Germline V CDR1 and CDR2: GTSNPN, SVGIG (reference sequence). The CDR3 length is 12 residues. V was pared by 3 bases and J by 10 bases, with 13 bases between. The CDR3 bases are TGTGCCTGGAGCCCTGACCCTGGCCCCCAGCATTTT. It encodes CAWSPDPGPQHF. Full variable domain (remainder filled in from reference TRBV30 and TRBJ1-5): SQTIHQWPATLVQPVGSPLSLECTVEGTSNPNLYWYRQAAGRGLQLLFYSVGIGQISSEVPQNLSASRPQDRQFILSSKKLLLSDSGFYLCAWSPDPGPQHFGDGTRLSIL.

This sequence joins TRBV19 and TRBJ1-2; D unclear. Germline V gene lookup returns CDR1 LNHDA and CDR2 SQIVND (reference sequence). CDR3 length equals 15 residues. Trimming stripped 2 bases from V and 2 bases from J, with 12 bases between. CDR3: CASSITPSTNYGYTF. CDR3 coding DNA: TGTGCCAGTAGTATAACGCCCAGTACCAACTATGGCTACACCTTC.

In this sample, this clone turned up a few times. CDR3 in DNA: TGTGCCTGGAGACTAGGCGCGCGCGGCTACACCTTC. Its protein is CAWRLGARGYTF. This sequence joins TRBV30 and TRBJ1-2; D not certain. Germline lookup yields CDR1 GTSNPN and CDR2 SVGIG (reference sequence). This CDR3 contains 12 residues. Trimming took off 3 bases at V and 8 bases at J, with 13 bases between the two ends.

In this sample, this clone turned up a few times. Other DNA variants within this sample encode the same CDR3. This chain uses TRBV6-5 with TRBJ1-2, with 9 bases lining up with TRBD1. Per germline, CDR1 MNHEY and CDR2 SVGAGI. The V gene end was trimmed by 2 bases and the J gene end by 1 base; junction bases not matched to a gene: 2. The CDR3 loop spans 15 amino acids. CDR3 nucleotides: TGTGCCAGCAGTTACGGGACAGGGAGTAACTATGGCTACACCTTC. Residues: CASSYGTGSNYGYTF.

In DNA, the CDR3 is TGTGCCAGCACCAAACGGGACACCCTAATCTATGGCTACACCTTC. This codes for CASTKRDTLIYGYTF. V is TRBV6-5 and J is TRBJ1-2; perhaps TRBD1 as D (6 bases). V was cut by 7 bases and J by 4 bases, with 19 bases left in between. CDR3 size: 15 residues. Germline CDR1 is MNHEY and CDR2 is SVGAGI.

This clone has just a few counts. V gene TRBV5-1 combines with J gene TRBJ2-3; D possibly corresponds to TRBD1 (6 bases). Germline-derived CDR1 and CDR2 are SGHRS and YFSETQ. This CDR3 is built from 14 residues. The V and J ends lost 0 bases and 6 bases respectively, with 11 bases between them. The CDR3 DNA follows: TGCGCCAGCAGCTTGGGGACCACAGGGGATACGCAGTATTTT. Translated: CASSLGTTGDTQYF.

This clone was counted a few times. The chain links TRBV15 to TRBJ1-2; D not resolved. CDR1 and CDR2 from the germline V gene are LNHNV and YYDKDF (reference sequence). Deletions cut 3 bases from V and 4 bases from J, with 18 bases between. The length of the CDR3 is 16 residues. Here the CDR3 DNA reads TGTGCCACCAGCAGCATCTGGGGTCACGGAAGCTATGGCTACACCTTC. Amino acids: CATSSIWGHGSYGYTF.

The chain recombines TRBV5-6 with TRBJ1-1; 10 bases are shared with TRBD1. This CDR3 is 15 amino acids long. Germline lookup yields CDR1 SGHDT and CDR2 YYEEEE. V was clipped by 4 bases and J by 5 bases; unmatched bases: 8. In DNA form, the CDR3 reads TGTGCCAGCAGCAGCCCGGGACAGGGGAGAACTGAAGCTTTCTTT. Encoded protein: CASSSPGQGRTEAFF.

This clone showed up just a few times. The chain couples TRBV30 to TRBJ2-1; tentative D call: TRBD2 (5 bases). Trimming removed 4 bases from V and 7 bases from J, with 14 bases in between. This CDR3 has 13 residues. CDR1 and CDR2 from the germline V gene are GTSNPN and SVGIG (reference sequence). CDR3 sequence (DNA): TGTGCCTGGATGGTCGGGATTGAGAATGAGCAGTTCTTC. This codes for CAWMVGIENEQFF.

The CDR3, as DNA: TGTGCCAGCAGCGTTGGCGGGGGGGCAGATACGCAGTATTTT. The encoded protein is CASSVGGGADTQYF. The V and J genes are TRBV9 and TRBJ2-3; TRBD2 agrees at 9 bases. CDR3 length: 14 residues. Germline CDR1 and CDR2: SGDLS and YYNGEE. The V segment lost 2 bases and the J segment 4 bases; nucleotides outside the gene matches: 2.